These T cell receptor beta chains were read from a single sample in a study of OX40 agonist ivuxolimab in advanced cancers. Profiling relied on immunoSEQ multiplex PCR, and the TCRdb table lists in-frame clones only, not all of them. The repertoire holds nearly 110,000 clones, with over 75% as singletons. Specimen: CD4+ or CD8+ T cells sorted from blood, collected in a trial of the OX40 agonist ivuxolimab. The receptors derive from an adult with an advanced solid tumor such as melanoma, head and neck, liver or kidney cancer. CDR3s include the opening cysteine and the closing phenylalanine or tryptophan. Fields, in order: D gene, V gene, J gene, CDR3 DNA, CDR3 protein. A D gene is named only where the DNA matches it firmly.

D: NA
V: TRBV5-4
J: TRBJ2-1
DNA: TGTGCCAGCAGCTCCCAGGGGTACTACAATGAGCAGTTCTTC
CDR3: CASSSQGYYNEQFF

D: TRBD1
V: TRBV28
J: TRBJ1-1
DNA: TGTGCCAGCAGATTTACAGGGGGAACGGGGACTGAAGCTTTCTTT
CDR3: CASRFTGGTGTEAFF

D: NA
V: TRBV6-5
J: TRBJ2-5
DNA: TGTGCCAGCAGTGCACATGAGACCCAGTACTTC
CDR3: CASSAHETQYF

D: TRBD2
V: TRBV9
J: TRBJ2-3
DNA: TGTGCCAGCAGCGTAGGGATACAGCTAGCGGGGGGTACAGATACGCAGTATTTT
CDR3: CASSVGIQLAGGTDTQYF

D: TRBD1
V: TRBV9
J: TRBJ2-1
DNA: TGTGCCAGCAGCGAGACAGGGTTCAATGAGCAGTTCTTC
CDR3: CASSETGFNEQFF

D: NA
V: TRBV7-2
J: TRBJ2-3
DNA: TGTGCCAGCAGCCTAGGGGCTTTTCGGGGAGTTACGGATACGCAGTATTTT
CDR3: CASSLGAFRGVTDTQYF

D: NA
V: TRBV15
J: TRBJ1-3
DNA: TGTGCCACCAGCAGAGATCGACTGACGGGAAACACCATATATTTT
CDR3: CATSRDRLTGNTIYF

D: NA
V: TRBV5-6
J: TRBJ2-7
DNA: TGTGCCAGCAGCTCCGCCAGGGGACGAAGCAACGAGCAGTACTTC
CDR3: CASSSARGRSNEQYF

D: NA
V: TRBV6-4
J: TRBJ1-5
DNA: TGTGCCAGCAGTGATACAGGGAAAGGTCAGCCCCAGCATTTT
CDR3: CASSDTGKGQPQHF

D: NA
V: TRBV9
J: TRBJ2-5
DNA: TGTGCCAGCAGCGTAGACCTGGACCCTCAAGGGGAGACCCAGTACTTC
CDR3: CASSVDLDPQGETQYF

D: TRBD1
V: TRBV19
J: TRBJ1-2
DNA: TGTGCCAGTAGCCCGGGACAGGGGCCTGTCTTCTACACCTTC
CDR3: CASSPGQGPVFYTF

D: TRBD1
V: TRBV6-5
J: TRBJ2-7
DNA: TGTGCCAGCAGACCCGGGACAGGGACCTACGAGCAGTACTTC
CDR3: CASRPGTGTYEQYF

D: NA
V: TRBV7-8
J: TRBJ1-4
DNA: TGTGCCAGCAGCTATGGGTGGACTAATGAAAAACTGTTTTTT
CDR3: CASSYGWTNEKLFF

D: NA
V: TRBV6-5
J: TRBJ2-6
DNA: TGTGCCAGCAGTTACTCGGGAAGCGGAGGGGCCAACGTCCTGACTTTC
CDR3: CASSYSGSGGANVLTF

D: NA
V: TRBV28
J: TRBJ2-7
DNA: TGTGCCAGCAGTCGAGGGCAGGGCTCCTACGAGCAGTACTTC
CDR3: CASSRGQGSYEQYF

D: TRBD1
V: TRBV5-1
J: TRBJ2-3
DNA: TGCGCCAGCAGCTTAGGGGGCCAGAGCACAGATACGCAGTATTTT
CDR3: CASSLGGQSTDTQYF

D: NA
V: TRBV7-2
J: TRBJ1-5
DNA: TGTGCCAGCAGCGCGACAGGAAGCAATCAGCCCCAGCATTTT
CDR3: CASSATGSNQPQHF

D: NA
V: TRBV7-9
J: TRBJ1-1
DNA: TGTGCCAGCAGCTTTCGGTGGGGGCGGACTGAGGCTTTCTTT
CDR3: CASSFRWGRTEAFF

D: NA
V: TRBV5-1
J: TRBJ1-4
DNA: TGCGCCAGCAGTTACGGCCATTGGGAAGGCGGTGAAAAACTGTTTTTT
CDR3: CASSYGHWEGGEKLFF

D: NA
V: TRBV5-8
J: TRBJ2-3
DNA: TGTGCCAGCAGCGCCACCGGGACAACTAGCACAGATACGCAGTATTTT
CDR3: CASSATGTTSTDTQYF

D: NA
V: TRBV28
J: TRBJ1-4
DNA: TGTGCCAGCAGTTTGACAAGGGGGGTGTTAGAAAAACTGTTTTTT
CDR3: CASSLTRGVLEKLFF

D: NA
V: TRBV6-5
J: TRBJ1-1
DNA: TGTGCCAGCAGTTATTCCAGTAACACTGAAGCTTTCTTT
CDR3: CASSYSSNTEAFF